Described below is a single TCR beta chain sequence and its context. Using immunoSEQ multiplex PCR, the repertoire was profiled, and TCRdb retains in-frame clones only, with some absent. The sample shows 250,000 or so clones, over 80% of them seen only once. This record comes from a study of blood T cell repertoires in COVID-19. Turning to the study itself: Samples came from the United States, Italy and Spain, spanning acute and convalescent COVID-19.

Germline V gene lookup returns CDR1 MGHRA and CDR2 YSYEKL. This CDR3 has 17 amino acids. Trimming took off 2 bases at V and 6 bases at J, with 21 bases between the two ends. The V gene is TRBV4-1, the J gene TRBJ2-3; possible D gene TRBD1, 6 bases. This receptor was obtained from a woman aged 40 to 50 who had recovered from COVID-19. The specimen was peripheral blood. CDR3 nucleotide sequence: TGCGCCAGCAGCCAACCAACGAGGGGGACCGCAGGGGATACGCAGTATTTT. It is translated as CASSQPTRGTAGDTQYF.